This is a list of T cell receptor beta chains from one sample in a study of ipilimumab plus nivolumab after autologous stem cell transplantation. TCRdb's table, derived via immunoSEQ multiplex PCR, lists solely in-frame clones and lacks some. This table has tens of thousands of clones, 75% to 85% appearing once. The sample was PBMCs, taken in a trial of ipilimumab plus nivolumab as post-transplant consolidation. The receptors were gathered from a male donor with diffuse large B-cell lymphoma. Both conserved end residues are part of each CDR3. Fields, in order: clone size, J gene, D gene, V gene, CDR3 DNA, CDR3 protein. D genes are given only for firm matches. Size values are once, few and many counts, or a class for expanded clones, and some rows have none.

clone size: .; J gene: TRBJ2-5; D gene: .; V gene: TRBV27; CDR3 DNA: TGTGCCAGCAGTTCGCACGGGACTGCTGGGACCCAGTACTTC; CDR3 protein: CASSSHGTAGTQYF
clone size: .; J gene: TRBJ2-7; D gene: TRBD1; V gene: TRBV11-1; CDR3 DNA: TGTGCCAGCAGCTTAGTGGGACAGGGGATCAACGAGCAGTACTTC; CDR3 protein: CASSLVGQGINEQYF
clone size: .; J gene: TRBJ1-2; D gene: TRBD1; V gene: TRBV7-2; CDR3 DNA: TGTGCCAGCAGCTTAATAGGGGGCAACTATGGCTACACCTTC; CDR3 protein: CASSLIGGNYGYTF
clone size: .; J gene: TRBJ2-7; D gene: .; V gene: TRBV5-5; CDR3 DNA: TGTGCCAGCAGCTCCGCCTCCTACGAGCAGTACTTC; CDR3 protein: CASSSASYEQYF
clone size: .; J gene: TRBJ2-1; D gene: TRBD1; V gene: TRBV11-3; CDR3 DNA: TGTGCCAGCAGCTTCGGGACAGCCTACAATGAGCAGTTCTTC; CDR3 protein: CASSFGTAYNEQFF
clone size: .; J gene: TRBJ2-5; D gene: .; V gene: TRBV5-1; CDR3 DNA: TGCGCCAGCAGCTTTGCCGGAAAAGAGACCCAGTACTTC; CDR3 protein: CASSFAGKETQYF
clone size: .; J gene: TRBJ1-1; D gene: .; V gene: TRBV5-1; CDR3 DNA: TGCGCCAGCAGCTTGGGAGGGAACACTGAAGCTTTCTTT; CDR3 protein: CASSLGGNTEAFF
clone size: .; J gene: TRBJ1-1; D gene: .; V gene: TRBV7-8; CDR3 DNA: TGTGCCAGCAGCGTACAGGTGATGAACACTGAAGCTTTCTTT; CDR3 protein: CASSVQVMNTEAFF
clone size: .; J gene: TRBJ2-1; D gene: .; V gene: TRBV29-1; CDR3 DNA: TGCAGCGTTAGGGCCAGGGGCTCCTACAATGAGCAGTTCTTC; CDR3 protein: CSVRARGSYNEQFF
clone size: .; J gene: TRBJ2-1; D gene: .; V gene: TRBV5-1; CDR3 DNA: TGCGCCAGCAGCAACATAAAGACAGGGGCCGGGACTAGTCTGTTCTTC; CDR3 protein: CASSNIKTGAGTSLFF
clone size: .; J gene: TRBJ2-7; D gene: .; V gene: TRBV4-1; CDR3 DNA: TGCGCCAGCAGCCAAGGGAGGGGGGCCTCCTACGAGCAGTACTTC; CDR3 protein: CASSQGRGASYEQYF
clone size: .; J gene: TRBJ1-1; D gene: .; V gene: TRBV18; CDR3 DNA: TGTGCCAGCTCACCTTTGAGACATACGAACACTGAAGCTTTCTTT; CDR3 protein: CASSPLRHTNTEAFF
clone size: .; J gene: TRBJ2-1; D gene: TRBD1; V gene: TRBV5-1; CDR3 DNA: TGCGCCACCAAACCGGGACAGGGATGGGATGAGCAGTTCTTC; CDR3 protein: CATKPGQGWDEQFF
clone size: .; J gene: TRBJ1-2; D gene: TRBD1; V gene: TRBV19; CDR3 DNA: TGTGCCAGTAGTATGGAGGGGGCAAGAAGCTATGGCTACACCTTC; CDR3 protein: CASSMEGARSYGYTF
clone size: .; J gene: TRBJ2-3; D gene: .; V gene: TRBV4-3; CDR3 DNA: TGCGCCAGCAGCCAAGGCAGTTCAGCGCGGGGCCGTGGCACAGATACGCAGTATTTT; CDR3 protein: CASSQGSSARGRGTDTQYF
clone size: .; J gene: TRBJ2-7; D gene: .; V gene: TRBV7-2; CDR3 DNA: TGTGCCAGCAGCTTAGTAGATACCTACGAGCAGTACTTC; CDR3 protein: CASSLVDTYEQYF
clone size: .; J gene: TRBJ2-7; D gene: .; V gene: TRBV4-2; CDR3 DNA: TGTGCCAGCAGCCAAGTACAACAGGGTCCCGAGCAGTACTTC; CDR3 protein: CASSQVQQGPEQYF
clone size: .; J gene: TRBJ2-7; D gene: TRBD2; V gene: TRBV27; CDR3 DNA: TGTGCCAGCAGTTTATCGCTAGCGGGGGGATCCTACGAGCAGTACTTC; CDR3 protein: CASSLSLAGGSYEQYF
clone size: once; J gene: TRBJ1-2; D gene: .; V gene: TRBV9; CDR3 DNA: TGTGCCAGCAGCCGGGACCTTAGTTCTGGAAGATATGGCTACACCTTC; CDR3 protein: CASSRDLSSGRYGYTF
clone size: .; J gene: TRBJ1-1; D gene: .; V gene: TRBV2; CDR3 DNA: TGTGCCAGCAGTGTTCTGGAGAACACTGAAGCTTTCTTT; CDR3 protein: CASSVLENTEAFF
clone size: .; J gene: TRBJ1-5; D gene: .; V gene: TRBV6-1; CDR3 DNA: TGTGCCAGCACCAGGGACTTTGGGGGCAATCAGCCCCAGCATTTT; CDR3 protein: CASTRDFGGNQPQHF
clone size: .; J gene: TRBJ1-1; D gene: .; V gene: TRBV5-1; CDR3 DNA: TGCGCCAGCAGCTTGGGGGGTGGTAGGACTGAAGCTTTCTTT; CDR3 protein: CASSLGGGRTEAFF
clone size: .; J gene: TRBJ1-2; D gene: TRBD1; V gene: TRBV29-1; CDR3 DNA: TGCAGCGCCCGGAGGGACAGGGCGGAATATGGCTACACCTTC; CDR3 protein: CSARRDRAEYGYTF
clone size: .; J gene: TRBJ2-7; D gene: TRBD1; V gene: TRBV4-1; CDR3 DNA: TGCGCCAGCAGCCGCCGGGACAGGGACTACGAGCAGTACTTC; CDR3 protein: CASSRRDRDYEQYF
clone size: few; J gene: TRBJ1-4; D gene: .; V gene: TRBV7-8; CDR3 DNA: TGTGCCAGCAGCTTAGCTATCGGAAGAACTAATGAAAAACTGTTTTTT; CDR3 protein: CASSLAIGRTNEKLFF